This TCR beta chain appears in the sequencing data of a study of CD8+CD57+ T cells in acquired aplastic anemia. Across the study: An average of 3.2 ug of DNA was obtained from sorted CD4+ and CD8+ cells.

This clonotype turned up a few times. Its antigen is undetermined. Those patients picked for sequencing had displayed CD8+CD57+ cell expansion on flow cytometry. CDR3 and TCR beta VDJ profiling relied on a genomic DNA template. Via MiXCR, TCRdb re-called the reads, giving one row per CDR3 protein. The table shows 150,000 to 200,000 distinct CDR3 sequences, with around half occurring only once. Study findings and constraints: Patients versus controls showed no significant CD8+ Simpson's diversity difference. Around 29 CD8+ CDR3 sequences were shared between patients and controls.

From germline, CDR1 is LGHDT and CDR2 YNNKEL (reference sequence). The CDR3 is 16 residues long. The junction had 7 bases not matched to a gene; V was cut back by 0 bases and J by 9 bases. This chain connects TRBV3-1 to TRBJ2-1; 11 bases map to TRBD2. The sequenced sample consisted of sorted CD4+, CD8+, or CD8+CD57+ T cells (not recorded which) from PBMCs. The clonotype was recovered from a human donor with aplastic anemia. The CDR3 DNA follows: TGTGCCAGCAGCCAAGATCTAGCGGGGGGTTACCCTGAGCAGTTCTTC. Translation gives CASSQDLAGGYPEQFF.